The subject of this entry is one T cell receptor (beta chain). This likely reflects a read error, since a far larger clone is one base away. The entry originates in a study of prognosis after radiotherapy for stage I lung cancer. Study at large: The non-small cell lung cancer patients were all regarded as unsuitable for surgery on medical grounds.

From genomic DNA, TCR beta CDR3 was amplified by two-round multiplex PCR. Round one of PCR was performed, and it used primers specific to each TRBV and TRBJ gene. TCRdb itself ran the multiplex PCR reads through MiXCR, one entry per CDR3 protein. The sample lists more than 13,000 distinct CDR3 sequences, roughly 29% occurring once. The TCR originated in a donor of 50 years or more with non-small cell lung cancer. Sequences were derived from PBMCs, sampled before or after stereotactic body radiation therapy (not recorded which).

The CDR3 nucleotides read TGTGCCAGCAGTGGACCCGGGACTCGCTCCTACAATGAGCAGTACTTC. It encodes CASSGPGTRSYNEQYF. This chain joins TRBV27 and TRBJ2-5; maybe TRBD2 (6 bases). Trimming cost V 5 bases and J 11 bases, with 27 bases left between them. The CDR3 totals 16 residues. Germline assignment: CDR1 MNHEY and CDR2 SMNVEV (reference sequence).